Each of the 11 T cell receptor beta chains below was sequenced from the same sample in a study of blood T cell repertoires in COVID-19. Clones were sequenced by immunoSEQ multiplex PCR, and TCRdb holds only the in-frame ones, with some missing. The table has a few hundred thousand clones, 85% seen once. Sequencing was done on a sample of PBMCs or T cells enriched from blood (not recorded which). Receptors originate from a man between 35 and 55 years old who had recovered from COVID-19.

The rearrangement links TRBV7-3 to TRBJ2-5; 14 bases align to TRBD2. Germline CDR1 reads SGHTA; CDR2 reads FQGTGA. The CDR3 extends over 15 amino acids. The trim removed 3 bases at V and 8 bases at J, leaving 5 bases unmatched. CDR3 sequence (DNA): TGTGCCAGCAGCTTGGGGACTAGCGGGAGTGAAACCCAGTACTTC. Protein sequence: CASSLGTSGSETQYF.

The V and J genes are TRBV2 and TRBJ2-1; no clear D gene. CDR1 is SNHLY, CDR2 FYNNEI, per germline. V was pared by 4 bases and J by 6 bases, with 4 bases between. This CDR3 has 11 residues. The CDR3 here is CASSALNEQFF. DNA of the CDR3: TGTGCCAGCAGTGCCCTCAATGAGCAGTTCTTC.

V is TRBV27 and J is TRBJ1-3; D is uncertain. Germline CDR1 reads MNHEY; CDR2 reads SMNVEV (reference sequence). With 3 bases removed from V and 0 bases from J, the gap between germline ends came to 15 bases. The CDR3 runs to 17 residues. CDR3 in amino acids: CASSFTYPGNSGNTIYF. In DNA form, the CDR3 reads TGTGCCAGCAGTTTTACGTACCCCGGGAACTCTGGAAACACCATATATTTT.

This chain links TRBV9 with TRBJ2-7, with D maybe TRBD2 (5 bases). The germline CDR1 and CDR2 sequences are SGDLS and YYNGEE. V lost 3 bases, J lost 2 bases, and 9 bases lay in between. The CDR3 consists of 13 residues. CDR3 amino acids: CASSAGSAYEQYF. The CDR3 DNA sequence: TGTGCCAGCAGCGCGGGATCGGCCTACGAGCAGTACTTC.

V gene TRBV15 combines with J gene TRBJ2-7; 16 bases fit TRBD2. The CDR3 consists of 16 residues. Germline V gene lookup returns CDR1 LNHNV and CDR2 YYDKDF (reference sequence). V gave up 3 bases and J gave up 4 bases; unmatched junction bases: 3. CDR3 bases: TGTGCCACCAGCAGGACGGGACTAGCGGGAGGGTACGAGCAGTACTTC. Its translation: CATSRTGLAGGYEQYF.

CDR3 residues: CASSVIADNEQFF. The CDR3 region has the DNA TGTGCCAGCAGCGTAATCGCAGACAATGAGCAGTTCTTC. The gene calls are TRBV9 and TRBJ2-1; D gene uncertain. CDR3 length: 13 amino acids. CDR1 is SGDLS, CDR2 YYNGEE, per germline. Deletions cut 1 base from V and 5 bases from J, with 7 bases between.

This clone was recorded only once. The chain carries TRBV5-1 and TRBJ2-2; 15 bases agree with TRBD2. The CDR3 length is 17 residues. J lost 6 bases, V lost 0 bases, and 3 bases had no gene match. Germline-derived CDR1 and CDR2 are SGHRS and YFSETQ. CDR3 sequence reads: CASSLEGLAGGSGELFF. The CDR3 DNA reads TGCGCCAGCAGCTTGGAGGGACTAGCGGGAGGATCCGGGGAGCTGTTTTTT.

The chain recombines TRBV18 with TRBJ2-2; 10 nucleotides agree with TRBD1. V shed 2 bases and J 6 bases; nucleotides not matched to a gene: 6. This CDR3 has 16 amino acids. Germline V CDR1 and CDR2: KGHSH, LQKENI. The CDR3 coding sequence is TGTGCCAGCTCACCAAGACAGGGGGCTAGCTCCGGGGAGCTGTTTTTT. Its protein product is CASSPRQGASSGELFF.

The chain is built from TRBV28 and TRBJ2-4, with 8 bases fitting TRBD1. CDR3 size: 15 residues. Germline loops: CDR1 MDHEN, CDR2 SYDVKM. The V and J ends lost 2 bases and 9 bases, in that order; junction bases with no gene match: 9. The CDR3: CASSLTGTGGAIQYF. The CDR3 nucleotides are TGTGCCAGCAGTTTAACTGGAACAGGGGGTGCCATTCAGTACTTC.

The chain is built from TRBV5-1 and TRBJ2-2, with 8 nucleotides matching TRBD2. Germline V gene sequence: CDR1 SGHRS, CDR2 YFSETQ. Losses at the gene ends were 1 base for V and 1 base for J; bases not matched to a gene: 0. The CDR3 sequence is 15 residues long. CDR3 DNA: TGCGCCAGCAGCTTGCTAGCGGGGAACACCGGGGAGCTGTTTTTT. Its protein product is CASSLLAGNTGELFF.

The chain employs TRBV3-1 (or the pseudogene TRBV3-2) and TRBJ1-1; no reliable D call. The CDR3 covers 13 residues. V dropped 3 bases and J dropped 0 bases, with 5 bases sitting between them. The germline gives CDR1 LGHDT, CDR2 YNNKEL (reference sequence). CDR3 residues: CASSQAVNTEAFF. For the CDR3, the DNA is TGTGCCAGCAGCCAGGCGGTGAACACTGAAGCTTTCTTT.